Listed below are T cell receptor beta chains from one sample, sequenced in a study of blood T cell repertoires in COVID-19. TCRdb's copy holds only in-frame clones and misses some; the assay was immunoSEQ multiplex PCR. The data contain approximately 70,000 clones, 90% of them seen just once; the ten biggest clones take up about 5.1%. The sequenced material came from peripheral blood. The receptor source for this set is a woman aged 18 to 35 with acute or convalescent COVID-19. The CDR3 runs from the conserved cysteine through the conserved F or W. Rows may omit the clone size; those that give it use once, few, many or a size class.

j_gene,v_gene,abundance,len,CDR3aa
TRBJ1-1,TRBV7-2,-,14,CASSYNRVNTEAFF
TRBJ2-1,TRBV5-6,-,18,CASSEARRMAVSYNEQFF
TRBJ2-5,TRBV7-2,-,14,CASSFSGGQETQYF
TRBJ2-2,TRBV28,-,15,CASSPRGGLPGELFF
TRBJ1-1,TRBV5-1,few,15,CASSSQGHSDTEAFF
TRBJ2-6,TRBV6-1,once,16,CASSGYQGAGANVLTF
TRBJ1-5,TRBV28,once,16,CASSQRTGNSNQPQHF
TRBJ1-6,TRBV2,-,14,CASSEVSGSSPLHF
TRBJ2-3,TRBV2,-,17,CASSGVTTVTSTDTQYF
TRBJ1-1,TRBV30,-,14,CAWRERLEYTEAFF
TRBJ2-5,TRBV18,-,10,CASSEETQYF
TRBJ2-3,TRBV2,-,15,CAIIPRDREGYTQYF
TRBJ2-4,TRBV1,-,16,CTSSQDKGGGRNIQYF
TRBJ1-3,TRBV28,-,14,CASSSYSSGNTIYF
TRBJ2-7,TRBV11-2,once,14,CASSTTGSLSEQYF
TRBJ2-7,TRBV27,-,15,CASSSLAEANYEQYF
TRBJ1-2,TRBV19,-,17,CASSISRPGQGVTGYTF
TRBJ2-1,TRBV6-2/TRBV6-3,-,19,CASSPSMNRDRTRDNEQFF
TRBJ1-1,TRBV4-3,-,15,CASSPRTGPNTEAFF
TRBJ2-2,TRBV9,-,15,CASSVGTGGSGELFF
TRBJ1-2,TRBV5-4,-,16,CASSTGQGVSLDGYTF
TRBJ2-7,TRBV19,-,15,CASSGPGGEGYEQYF
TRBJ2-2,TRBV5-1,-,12,CASSLNGGELFF
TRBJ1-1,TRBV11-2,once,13,CASSLTGVGKAFF
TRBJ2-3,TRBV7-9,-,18,CASSLAYGTSGRTDTQYF
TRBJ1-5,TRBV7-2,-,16,CASSEGTLGSNQPQHF
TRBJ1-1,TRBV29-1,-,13,CSVGTGSFTEAFF
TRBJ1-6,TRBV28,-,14,CASTEQAYNSPLHF
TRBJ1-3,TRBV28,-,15,CASSPRTGSGNTIYF
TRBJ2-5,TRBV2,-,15,CASSEVAGGKETQYF
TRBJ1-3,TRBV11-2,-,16,CASSKHQDRRGNTIYF
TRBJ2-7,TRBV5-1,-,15,CASSPGQLFLNEQYF
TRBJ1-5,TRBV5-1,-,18,CASIRTQGGEQSNQPQHF
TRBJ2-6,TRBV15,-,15,CATSRELSGANVLTF
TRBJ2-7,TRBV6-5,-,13,CASRPGLKYEQYF
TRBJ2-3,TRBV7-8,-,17,CASSRVLAPLRTDTQYF
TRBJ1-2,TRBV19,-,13,CASSIGTGVGYTF
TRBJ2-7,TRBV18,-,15,CASSPSGTVSYEQYF
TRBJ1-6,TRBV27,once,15,CASSYQGIVSSPLHF
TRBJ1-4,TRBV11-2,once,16,CASSLGTVGGGEKLFF
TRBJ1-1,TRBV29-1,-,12,CSVEPTGKVAFF